The 14 T cell receptor beta chains below all came from one sample that was sequenced in a study of blood T cell repertoires in COVID-19. Using immunoSEQ multiplex PCR, the repertoire was profiled, and TCRdb retains in-frame clones only, with some absent. Of roughly 150,000 clones in the sample, 65% to 85% are singletons; the top ten hold around 9.9%. The source material was peripheral blood. The receptors shown here come from a man aged 65-85 years with active or convalescent COVID-19.

The V gene is TRBV6-6, the J gene TRBJ2-7; tentative D call: TRBD1 (5 bases). V shed 5 bases and J shed 3 bases, with 11 bases lying between them. Germline CDR1 reads MNHNY; CDR2 reads SVGAGI (reference sequence). The CDR3 is 13 amino acids. For the CDR3, the DNA is TGTGCCAGCAGTCCCCCCACAGGCTACGAGCAGTACTTC. The encoded protein is CASSPPTGYEQYF.

This clone was picked up many times. The chain links TRBV4-3 to TRBJ1-2; possible D gene TRBD1, 6 bases. This CDR3 is built from 14 residues. Trimming removed 5 bases from V and 7 bases from J, with 17 bases in between. Germline lookup yields CDR1 LGHNA and CDR2 YSLEER. The CDR3 DNA reads as TGCGCCAGCAGCAACAGGGTATCGGCGAGTGGCTACACCTTC. As protein: CASSNRVSASGYTF.

The chain carries TRBV10-2 and TRBJ1-5; no clear D gene. Trimming removed 6 bases from V and 0 bases from J, with 6 bases in between. The germline V gene encodes CDR1 WSHSY and CDR2 SAAADI. The CDR3 spans 13 residues. Here the CDR3 DNA reads TGCGCCAGCAGCAGTATTAGCAATCAGCCCCAGCATTTT. Translating gives CASSSISNQPQHF.

The chain carries TRBV27 and TRBJ2-7; 10 nucleotides line up with TRBD2. The CDR3 spans 14 residues. Trimming cost V 4 bases and J 0 bases; bases outside gene matches: 0. Germline assignment: CDR1 MNHEY and CDR2 SMNVEV (reference sequence). CDR3 bases: TGTGCCAGCAGTTCTAGCGGGAGCTCCTACGAGCAGTACTTC. It translates to CASSSSGSSYEQYF.

J is TRBJ1-2 and V is TRBV5-1, with a weak D call TRBD1 (6 bases). Trimming left V 2 bases short and J 8 bases short, with 13 bases between. This CDR3 contains 13 residues. CDR1 SGHRS and CDR2 YFSETQ come from the germline V gene. The CDR3 here is CASSLGAGEGYTF. For the CDR3, the DNA is TGCGCCAGCAGCTTAGGGGCAGGGGAGGGCTACACCTTC.

In its sample, this clone was seen once. The J gene is TRBJ2-5, the V gene TRBV27; TRBD1 might be the D (6 bases). Trimming took 5 bases from V and 7 from J, leaving 17 bases between them. This CDR3 spans 14 amino acids. Germline values: CDR1 MNHEY, CDR2 SMNVEV (reference sequence). DNA of the CDR3: TGTGCCAGCAGTCCGACAGGTACCCCCGGGACCCAGTACTTC. This gives the protein CASSPTGTPGTQYF.

V is TRBV15 and J is TRBJ1-4; TRBD1 agrees at 7 bases. The CDR3 is 18 amino acids. V shed 5 bases, J shed 8 bases, and the junction held 20 bases outside the gene matches. Germline CDR1 is LNHNV and CDR2 is YYDKDF (reference sequence). As DNA, the CDR3 is TGTGCCACCAGCCCAAGGACAGGCCATTCATTCGGGTTGGAAAAACTGTTTTTT. Translation gives CATSPRTGHSFGLEKLFF.

Only a few counts were recorded for this clone. The CDR3 coding sequence is TGTGCCAGCAGCTTTTACGGGTCCTACGAGCAGTACTTC. This codes for CASSFYGSYEQYF. V and J are TRBV5-6 and TRBJ2-7; D gene uncertain. CDR1 and CDR2 from the germline V gene are SGHDT and YYEEEE. The CDR3 spans 13 residues. V dropped 2 bases and J dropped 1 base, with 7 bases sitting between them.

The gene calls are TRBV27 and TRBJ2-7; 9 bases map to TRBD1. Germline V lookup: CDR1 MNHEY, CDR2 SMNVEV (reference sequence). With V trimmed by 3 bases and J by 5 bases, 20 bases remained unmatched. This CDR3 spans 19 amino acids. CDR3 sequence (DNA): TGTGCCAGCAGTTTCTGGACAGGGGAGGGCGGCTGGAGGAGGAACGAGCAGTACTTC. This codes for CASSFWTGEGGWRRNEQYF.

This sequence joins TRBV5-1 and TRBJ2-1; possibly TRBD1 for D (5 bases). Germline V gene lookup returns CDR1 SGHRS and CDR2 YFSETQ. The CDR3 spans 13 residues. V lost 6 bases, J lost 6 bases, and 13 bases lay in between. The CDR3 bases are TGCGCCAGCAATTGGTATAGGGGCAATGAGCAGTTCTTC. As protein: CASNWYRGNEQFF.

This rearrangement joins TRBV7-8 to TRBJ2-1, with 9 bases matching TRBD2. J gave up 1 base and V 4 bases, and 2 bases lay outside the gene matches. This CDR3 has 15 amino acids. From germline, CDR1 is SGHVS and CDR2 FQNEAQ. In nucleotides, the CDR3 is TGTGCCAGCAGCTCGCTAGCGGGATCCTACAATGAGCAGTTCTTC. Amino acid sequence: CASSSLAGSYNEQFF.

This clone was counted a single time. The chain recombines TRBV29-1 with TRBJ1-2, with 8 bases aligning to TRBD1. CDR1 is SQVTM, CDR2 ANQGSEA, per germline. The CDR3 length is 13 residues. The J segment lost 8 bases and the V segment lost 6 bases, leaving 11 bases of the junction unmatched. The CDR3 coding sequence is TGCAGCGTCACCGGGACAGGTTCCGGGGGCTACACCTTC. Protein product: CSVTGTGSGGYTF.

This chain joins TRBV27 and TRBJ2-4; 9 bases match TRBD2. CDR3 length equals 15 residues. Germline V gene data show CDR1 as MNHEY and CDR2 as SMNVEV (reference sequence). V trimming: 5 bases; J trimming: 9 bases; junction bases outside the gene matches: 11. The CDR3 reads CASSPVAGGPVIQYF. The CDR3 DNA follows: TGTGCCAGCAGTCCCGTGGCGGGAGGGCCTGTCATTCAGTACTTC.

V gene TRBV18 combines with J gene TRBJ2-2; TRBD1 is a possible D gene (5 bases). Per germline, CDR1 KGHSH and CDR2 LQKENI. The V and J ends lost 3 bases and 5 bases respectively, with 16 bases between them. The CDR3 has 16 residues. CDR3 DNA: TGTGCCAGCTCACCTAGGGGTGGACAAAAGACCGGGGAGCTGTTTTTT. Its translation is CASSPRGGQKTGELFF.